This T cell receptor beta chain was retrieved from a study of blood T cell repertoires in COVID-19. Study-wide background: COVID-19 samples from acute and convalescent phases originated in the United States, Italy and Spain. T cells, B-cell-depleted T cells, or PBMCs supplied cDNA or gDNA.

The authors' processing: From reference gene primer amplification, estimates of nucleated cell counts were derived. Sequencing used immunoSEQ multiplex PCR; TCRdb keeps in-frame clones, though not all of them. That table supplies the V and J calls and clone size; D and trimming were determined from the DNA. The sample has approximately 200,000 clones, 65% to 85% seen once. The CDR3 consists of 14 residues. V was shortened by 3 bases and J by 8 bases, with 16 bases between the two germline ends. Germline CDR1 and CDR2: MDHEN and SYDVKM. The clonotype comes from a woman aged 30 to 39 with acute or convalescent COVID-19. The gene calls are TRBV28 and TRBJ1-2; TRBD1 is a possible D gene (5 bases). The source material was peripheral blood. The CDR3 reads CASSLDWLGRGYTF. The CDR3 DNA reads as TGTGCCAGCAGTTTGGATTGGTTGGGGCGAGGCTACACCTTC.